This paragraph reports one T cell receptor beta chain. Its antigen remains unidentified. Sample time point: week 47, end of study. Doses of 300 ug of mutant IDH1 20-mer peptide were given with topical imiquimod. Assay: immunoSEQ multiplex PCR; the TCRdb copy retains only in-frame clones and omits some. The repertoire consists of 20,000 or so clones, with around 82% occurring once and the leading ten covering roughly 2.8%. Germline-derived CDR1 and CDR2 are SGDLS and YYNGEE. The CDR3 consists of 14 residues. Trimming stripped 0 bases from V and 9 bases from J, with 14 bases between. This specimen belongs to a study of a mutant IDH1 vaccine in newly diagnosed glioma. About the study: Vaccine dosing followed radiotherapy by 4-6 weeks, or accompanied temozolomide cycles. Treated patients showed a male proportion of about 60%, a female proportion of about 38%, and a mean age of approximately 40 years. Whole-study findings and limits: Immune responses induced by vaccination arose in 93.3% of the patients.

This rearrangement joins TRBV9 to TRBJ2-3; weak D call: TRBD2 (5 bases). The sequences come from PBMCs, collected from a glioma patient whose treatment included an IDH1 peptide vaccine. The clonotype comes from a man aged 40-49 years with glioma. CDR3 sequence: CASSVGALGVTQYF. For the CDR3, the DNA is TGTGCCAGCAGCGTAGGGGCTCTGGGAGTGACGCAGTATTTT. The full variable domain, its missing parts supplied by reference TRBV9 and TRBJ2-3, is DSGVTQTPKHLITATGQRVTLRCSPRSGDLSVYWYQQSLDQGLQFLIQYYNGEERAKGNILERFSAQQFPDLHSELNLSSLELGDSALYFCASSVGALGVTQYFGPGTRLTVL.